These T cell receptor beta chains were read from a single sample in a study of T cell responses to AZD1222 COVID-19 vaccine. Data came from immunoSEQ multiplex PCR; TCRdb stores just in-frame clones and leaves some out. The repertoire holds over 150,000 clones, about nine tenths seen once, with approximately 3% in the top ten. The specimen was peripheral blood, collected on day 0 of AZD1222 vaccination. These receptors were taken from an adult in good health. Each CDR3 is given with its conserved first and last residue. A D gene is named only where the DNA matches it firmly. Size is omitted from some rows. Given values are once, few, many or a class for expanded clones.

clone_size,v_call,d_call,cdr3_length,j_call,cdr3_aa,cdr3_nt
-,TRBV7-3,-,14,TRBJ1-6,CASSKTGMDSPLHF,TGTGCCAGCAGCAAAACAGGGATGGATTCACCCCTCCACTTT
-,TRBV4-2,TRBD2,18,TRBJ2-5,CASSPMGLAGGLQETQYF,TGTGCCAGCAGCCCCATGGGACTAGCGGGGGGCCTACAAGAGACCCAGTACTTC
few,TRBV4-3,TRBD2,17,TRBJ2-1,CASSQETTGGLYREQFF,TGCGCCAGCAGCCAAGAGACCACGGGGGGTTTATACAGGGAGCAGTTCTTC
-,TRBV9,TRBD2,17,TRBJ2-2,CASSASRTSGNTGELFF,TGTGCCAGCAGCGCCTCGAGGACTAGCGGTAACACCGGGGAGCTGTTTTTT
-,TRBV5-1,-,14,TRBJ2-7,CASSLASGSYEQYF,TGCGCCAGCAGCTTGGCCTCGGGTTCCTACGAGCAGTACTTC
once,TRBV5-1,-,15,TRBJ1-6,CASPPGGTYNSPLHF,TGCGCCAGCCCTCCCGGGGGAACCTATAATTCACCCCTCCACTTT
-,TRBV6-2/TRBV6-3,-,14,TRBJ2-3,CASSLAVGTDTQYF,TGTGCCAGCAGTTTGGCGGTGGGCACAGATACGCAGTATTTT
-,TRBV7-8,TRBD2,16,TRBJ2-1,CASSLGAGGGHNEQFF,TGTGCCAGCAGCTTAGGAGCGGGGGGGGGTCACAATGAGCAGTTCTTC
few,TRBV4-3,TRBD1,15,TRBJ1-2,CASSQGTGGSYGYTF,TGCGCCAGCAGCCAAGGTACAGGGGGGAGCTATGGCTACACCTTC
once,TRBV6-2/TRBV6-3,TRBD1,19,TRBJ2-5,CASSPTLGQGDGHQETQYF,TGTGCCAGCAGCCCAACCCTAGGACAGGGGGATGGCCACCAAGAGACCCAGTACTTC
few,TRBV6-5,-,16,TRBJ1-6,CASSFGPGTSNSPLHF,TGTGCCAGCAGTTTCGGACCGGGGACATCTAATTCACCCCTCCACTTT
-,TRBV11-1,-,13,TRBJ1-2,CASSPSPNYGYTF,TGTGCCAGCAGCCCGTCTCCTAACTATGGCTACACCTTC
-,TRBV2,-,12,TRBJ1-1,CASSLRGSEAFF,TGTGCCAGCAGTCTCAGGGGATCTGAAGCTTTCTTT
-,TRBV18,-,13,TRBJ2-1,CASSPGRHNEQFF,TGTGCCAGCTCACCGGGCAGGCATAATGAGCAGTTCTTC
once,TRBV7-9,-,13,TRBJ2-5,CASSRTIQETQYF,TGTGCCAGCAGTCGGACCATACAAGAGACCCAGTACTTC
-,TRBV6-5,TRBD2,14,TRBJ2-7,CASRRGGPRDEQYF,TGTGCCAGCAGGCGGGGGGGCCCCCGAGACGAGCAGTACTTC
few,TRBV25-1,-,11,TRBJ1-1,CASGWGTEAFF,TGTGCCAGCGGGTGGGGAACTGAAGCTTTCTTT
-,TRBV5-6,TRBD2,16,TRBJ2-1,CASSLPTSGGINEQFF,TGTGCCAGCAGCTTGCCGACTAGCGGGGGGATCAATGAGCAGTTCTTC
few,TRBV9,-,14,TRBJ2-3,CASSPVRGRDTQYF,TGTGCCAGCAGCCCCGTGAGGGGCAGGGATACGCAGTATTTT
-,TRBV5-1,-,15,TRBJ2-5,CASSLSGVDSETQYF,TGCGCCAGCAGCTTGTCGGGAGTGGATTCAGAGACCCAGTACTTC
-,TRBV3-1/TRBV3-2,-,12,TRBJ1-2,CASSQGGAGYTF,TGTGCCAGCAGCCAGGGCGGGGCCGGCTACACCTTC
-,TRBV5-6,TRBD1,14,TRBJ2-1,CASRTGISYNEQFF,TGTGCCAGTAGGACAGGGATCTCCTACAATGAGCAGTTCTTC
-,TRBV6-5,-,12,TRBJ1-5,CASRKQNQPQHF,TGTGCCAGCCGAAAACAGAATCAGCCCCAGCATTTT
-,TRBV15,TRBD2,15,TRBJ2-3,CATSGLAGGTDTQYF,TGTGCCACCAGCGGATTAGCGGGTGGGACAGATACGCAGTATTTT
-,TRBV7-3,-,14,TRBJ1-4,CASRTGRQQKKLFF,TGTGCCAGCAGGACAGGCCGACAGCAGAAAAAACTGTTTTTT
-,TRBV19,-,14,TRBJ1-2,CATEGTFLARGYTF,TGTGCCACCGAGGGGACTTTCCTGGCAAGGGGCTACACCTTC
-,TRBV10-1,-,15,TRBJ2-4,CASRPANRILGIQYF,TGCGCCAGCAGACCCGCGAATAGAATCCTCGGCATTCAGTACTTC
-,TRBV19,TRBD1,16,TRBJ1-5,CASSIDLTGAGQPQHF,TGTGCCAGTAGTATAGATCTCACAGGGGCGGGACAGCCCCAGCATTTT
once,TRBV5-5,TRBD2,15,TRBJ2-7,CASSSGTTSGYEQYF,TGTGCCAGCAGCTCAGGGACTACCTCCGGCTACGAGCAGTACTTC
-,TRBV10-3,TRBD2,16,TRBJ2-1,CAISGSAGGSVDEQFF,TGTGCCATCAGTGGGTCAGCGGGGGGTTCGGTCGATGAGCAGTTCTTC
-,TRBV7-3,-,16,TRBJ2-3,CASSPIERMSTDTQYF,TGTGCCAGCAGCCCCATCGAGCGGATGAGCACAGATACGCAGTATTTT
-,TRBV19,TRBD1,15,TRBJ1-4,CASSPHGQEGEKLFF,TGTGCCAGTAGTCCCCACGGACAGGAGGGTGAAAAACTGTTTTTT
-,TRBV11-3,TRBD2,17,TRBJ2-3,CASSLGGTSASTDTQYF,TGTGCCAGCAGCTTAGGTGGGACTAGCGCTAGCACAGATACGCAGTATTTT
-,TRBV10-3,TRBD1,12,TRBJ1-2,CAIRGQGGGYTF,TGTGCCATCAGAGGACAGGGGGGCGGCTACACCTTC
-,TRBV30,-,16,TRBJ1-2,CAWDSRQASSGYGYTF,TGTGCCTGGGATTCGAGACAGGCCTCAAGCGGCTATGGCTACACCTTC
once,TRBV30,-,14,TRBJ1-5,CAWSVRGSHQPQHF,TGTGCCTGGAGTGTACGGGGCAGCCATCAGCCCCAGCATTTT
-,TRBV5-6,-,13,TRBJ1-2,CASSLSTEYGYTF,TGTGCCAGCAGCTTATCGACGGAATATGGCTACACCTTC